Below are 20 T cell receptor beta chains sequenced from a single sample in a study of breast tumors, draining lymph nodes, adjacent tissues. A single record per CDR3 protein comes from TCRdb applying MiXCR to the multiplex PCR reads. The table includes some 170,000 distinct CDR3 sequences, around 35% detected once. Axillary draining lymph nodes of breast cancer patients supplied the node samples. The sample was axillary lymph node tissue. The receptor source for this set is a female donor with breast cancer. Some clones in this sample may be carry-over from other donors' samples.

CDR3 nucleotide sequence: TGCAGTGCTAGAGGGGACAGGGGATATAGCAATCAGCCCCAGCATTTT. It translates to CSARGDRGYSNQPQHF. The gene calls are TRBV20-1 and TRBJ1-5, with 10 bases identical to TRBD1. Germline lookup yields CDR1 DFQATT and CDR2 SNEGSKA (reference sequence). The CDR3 has 16 residues. V trimming: 1 base; J trimming: 0 bases; junction bases outside the gene matches: 3.

Ten or more counts support this clonotype. The chain is built from TRBV6-5 and TRBJ2-1; 7 bases align to TRBD1. CDR3 length: 17 residues. The trim removed 5 bases at V and 2 bases at J, leaving 12 bases unmatched. Germline assignment: CDR1 MNHEY and CDR2 SVGAGI. The DNA for the CDR3 is TGTGCCAGCAGTCGACGGACGGGGACAGATGCCTACAATGAGCAGTTCTTC. Protein sequence: CASSRRTGTDAYNEQFF.

This clonotype was recorded many times. V usage is TRBV11-2 and J usage is TRBJ1-2; 12 bases are a match to TRBD1. The germline V gene has CDR1 SGHAT and CDR2 FQNNGV. The CDR3 spans 16 residues. J gave up 6 bases and V 1 base, and 6 bases lay outside the gene matches. In DNA form, the CDR3 reads TGTGCCAGCAGCTTAGGAATAGGGACAGGGGGCCATGGCTACACCTTC. Encoded protein: CASSLGIGTGGHGYTF. The variable domain in full, completed from reference TRBV11-2 and TRBJ1-2, reads EAGVAQSPRYKIIEKRQSVAFWCNPISGHATLYWYQQILGQGPKLLIQFQNNGVVDDSQLPKDRFSAERLKGVDSTLKIQPAKLEDSAVYLCASSLGIGTGGHGYTFGSGTRLTVV.

This clonotype was counted at least ten times. The chain couples TRBV6-1 to TRBJ1-2, with D perhaps matching TRBD1 (5 bases). The germline CDR1 and CDR2 sequences are MNHNS and SASEGT. The CDR3 runs 14 residues. The V gene lost 9 bases and the J gene lost 4 bases, with 18 bases spanning the gap. In DNA, the CDR3 is TGTGCCAGTAACCGGGACCCACCCCTCTATGGCTACACCTTC. Residues: CASNRDPPLYGYTF.

This rearrangement joins TRBV5-6 to TRBJ2-1, with D possibly matching TRBD2 (5 bases). Trimming shortened V by 0 bases and J by 0 bases, and 16 bases separated the two germline ends. CDR1 and CDR2 (germline): SGHDT, YYEEEE. The CDR3 has 18 amino acids. In DNA, the CDR3 is TGTGCCAGCAGCTTGGAGTCCCGGACTGCTCACTCCTACAATGAGCAGTTCTTC. Protein: CASSLESRTAHSYNEQFF.

The chain is built from TRBV18 and TRBJ1-1; possibly TRBD1 for D (6 bases). Germline V gives CDR1 KGHSH, CDR2 LQKENI. CDR3 length: 14 amino acids. V lost 3 bases to trimming and J lost 3 bases, with 11 bases between them. The CDR3 region has the DNA TGTGCCAGCTCACCGATCAGGGGAGACACTGAAGCTTTCTTT. Translating gives CASSPIRGDTEAFF.

The chain recombines TRBV27 with TRBJ1-2; D perhaps matches TRBD1 (5 bases). The CDR3 has 16 amino acids. Germline-derived CDR1 and CDR2 are MNHEY and SMNVEV (reference sequence). V was shortened by 8 bases and J by 4 bases, with 23 bases between the two germline ends. CDR3 nucleotide sequence: TGTGCCAGCGGTGTCCTAGGGGAGGACTTCCCCTATGGCTACACCTTC. Protein product: CASGVLGEDFPYGYTF.

Regarding this clonotype: One end of the junction fails to match germline, which may point to a read error. The chain couples TRBV20-1 to TRBJ2-2, with 7 bases aligning to TRBD1. The germline V gene has CDR1 DFQATT and CDR2 SNEGSKA (reference sequence). The CDR3 loop spans 14 amino acids. CDR3 nucleotides: TGCAGTGCGAGACAGGGTTCGGCGGCCGCGGAGTTGTTTTTT. It is translated as CSARQGSAAAELFF.

This clonotype was counted at least ten times. V usage is TRBV7-3 and J usage is TRBJ2-7; 9 nucleotides match TRBD1. There are 13 residues in the CDR3. Germline V gene lookup returns CDR1 SGHTA and CDR2 FQGTGA. The V segment lost 4 bases and the J segment 5 bases; nucleotides outside the gene matches: 3. CDR3 nucleotide sequence: TGTGCCAGCAGCTCGGGACAGGGAAACGAGCAGTACTTC. This encodes CASSSGQGNEQYF.

This clonotype was found many times. The gene calls are TRBV9 and TRBJ2-3, with 9 bases that match TRBD2. With 3 bases clipped from V and 4 bases from J, the junction kept 3 bases outside the gene matches. CDR3 length: 14 amino acids. The germline V gene has CDR1 SGDLS and CDR2 YYNGEE. The DNA for the CDR3 is TGTGCCAGCAGCGCGACTAGCGGCCCAGATACGCAGTATTTT. As protein: CASSATSGPDTQYF.

This clonotype has at least ten counts. This chain links TRBV6-6 with TRBJ1-2, with D perhaps TRBD1 (6 bases). Germline CDR1 MNHNY, CDR2 SVGAGI (reference sequence). Trimming took 8 bases from V and 3 from J, leaving 10 bases between them. There are 12 residues in the CDR3. The CDR3 DNA reads as TGTGCCAGCGGACGACAGGACTATGGCTACACCTTC. It codes for CASGRQDYGYTF.

CDR3 sequence (DNA): TGTGCCACCAGCAGAGATAGGGCGGAATACACAGATACGCAGTATTTT. Amino acid sequence: CATSRDRAEYTDTQYF. The V call is TRBV15, the J call TRBJ2-3; unclear D gene. There are 16 residues in the CDR3. Trimming left V 0 bases short and J 2 bases short, with 12 bases between. Germline V gene lookup returns CDR1 LNHNV and CDR2 YYDKDF (reference sequence).

This clonotype was seen at least ten times. V gene TRBV18 combines with J gene TRBJ2-1; D is perhaps TRBD2 (5 bases). The CDR3 totals 13 residues. Germline V gene data show CDR1 as KGHSH and CDR2 as LQKENI. Trimming took off 6 bases at V and 6 bases at J, with 12 bases between the two ends. CDR3: CASSRAPLNEQFF. In DNA form, the CDR3 reads TGTGCCAGCTCGCGGGCTCCCCTCAATGAGCAGTTCTTC.

This clonotype was seen ten or more times. The V gene is TRBV5-1, the J gene TRBJ2-3; the D gene is possibly TRBD2 (7 bases). The CDR3 covers 16 residues. Germline loops: CDR1 SGHRS, CDR2 YFSETQ. V lost 0 bases and J 5 bases, leaving 16 bases between the germline ends. The chain's CDR3 is CASSLGEGGLLDTQYF. Here the CDR3 DNA reads TGCGCCAGCAGCTTGGGAGAGGGGGGACTACTAGATACGCAGTATTTT.

In this sample, this clonotype turned up many times. The CDR3 DNA sequence: TGTGCCAGCAGCTTATGGGTCAATCAGCCCCAGCATTTT. Amino acids: CASSLWVNQPQHF. V and J are TRBV7-3 and TRBJ1-5; D is undetermined. CDR1 SGHTA and CDR2 FQGTGA come from the germline V gene. V shed 2 bases and J shed 3 bases, with 5 bases lying between them. The CDR3 consists of 13 residues.

V usage is TRBV10-3 and J usage is TRBJ2-5; TRBD2 is a possible D gene (5 bases). V was pared by 8 bases and J by 6 bases, with 19 bases between. The V gene's germline CDR1 is ENHRY and CDR2 SYGVKD. The CDR3 length is 14 residues. As DNA, the CDR3 is TGTGCCATCGGGGAAAAATCGAGGAGGCAGACCCAGTACTTC. It translates to CAIGEKSRRQTQYF.

The table lists this clonotype with many counts. The chain uses TRBV12-3 or TRBV12-4 and TRBJ1-5, with a weak D call TRBD1 (6 bases). The CDR3 extends over 14 amino acids. V lost 6 bases, J lost 7 bases, and 16 bases lay in between. This chain's CDR3 is CASSLTGIRQPQHF. CDR3 coding DNA: TGTGCCAGCAGCCTAACAGGGATTCGGCAGCCCCAGCATTTT.

This clonotype was seen repeatedly, ten times or more. The J gene is TRBJ2-7, the V gene TRBV5-6; the D is unclear. Germline V CDR1 and CDR2: SGHDT, YYEEEE. Trimming removed 0 bases at V and 6 bases at J, with 7 bases between. This CDR3 has 12 amino acids. The CDR3 DNA is TGTGCCAGCAGCTTGGGAACGGGCGAGCAGTACTTC. Protein product: CASSLGTGEQYF.

At least ten counts were recorded for this clonotype. CDR3: CASSIDAAGFGNTIYF. CDR3 in DNA: TGTGCCAGTAGTATAGATGCTGCGGGGTTCGGAAACACCATATATTTT. The J gene is TRBJ1-3, the V gene TRBV19, with D hard to call. CDR3 length: 16 amino acids. Trimming removed 0 bases at V and 4 bases at J, with 13 bases between. Germline V gene sequence: CDR1 LNHDA, CDR2 SQIVND (reference sequence). Looking up the rest from reference TRBV19 and TRBJ1-3 gives the full variable domain: DGGITQSPKYLFRKEGQNVTLSCEQNLNHDAMYWYRQDPGQGLRLIYYSQIVNDFQKGDIAEGYSVSREKKESFPLTVTSAQKNPTAFYLCASSIDAAGFGNTIYFGEGSWLTVV.

For this clonotype: An end of the junction differs from the germline gene, which may be a read error. The chain is built from TRBV20-1 and TRBJ1-1; 7 bases match TRBD1. CDR1 is DFQATT, CDR2 SNEGSKA, per germline (reference sequence). The CDR3 consists of 16 residues. CDR3 in amino acids: CSPTETPRQGRTEASF. The CDR3 DNA reads TGCAGCCCTACCGAGACGCCACGACAGGGAAGGACTGAAGCTTCCTTT.